These 26 T cell receptor beta chains share one sample of origin, sequenced in a study of T cell responses to AZD1222 COVID-19 vaccine. TCRdb's copy holds only in-frame clones and misses some; the assay was immunoSEQ multiplex PCR. The sample contains roughly 55,000 clones, around 90% of which appear only once. Sequencing used peripheral blood, obtained on day 0 of AZD1222 vaccination. The receptor set was obtained from an adult in good health.

This rearrangement joins TRBV9 to TRBJ2-7; 8 bases are a match to TRBD2. Germline loops: CDR1 SGDLS, CDR2 YYNGEE. Trimming took 2 bases from V and 0 from J; bases not matched to a gene: 4. The CDR3 is 15 residues long. CDR3: CASSVSGSPSYEQYF. The CDR3 DNA reads TGTGCCAGCAGCGTCAGCGGGAGCCCCTCCTACGAGCAGTACTTC.

This chain uses TRBV6-1 with TRBJ1-6; 9 bases map to TRBD1. Unmatched junction bases numbered 17, after V lost 4 bases and J lost 10 bases. There are 18 residues in the CDR3. Germline CDR1 MNHNS, CDR2 SASEGT. Written as DNA, the CDR3 is TGTGCCAGCAGTGTGGTGGGGACAGGGTCCAACCGATGGTCACCCCTCCACTTT. Residues: CASSVVGTGSNRWSPLHF.

This clone was seen a few times. The V and J genes are TRBV2 and TRBJ2-5, with D unresolved. The ends were cut back, 4 bases at V and 2 bases at J, with 8 bases in the middle. The CDR3 runs 13 residues. The germline V gene encodes CDR1 SNHLY and CDR2 FYNNEI. CDR3 residues: CASSVLLQETQYF. The DNA for the CDR3 is TGTGCCAGCAGTGTTTTATTACAAGAGACCCAGTACTTC.

The chain has TRBV10-3 and TRBJ1-5; weak D call: TRBD1 (5 bases). CDR3 length: 13 amino acids. Germline CDR1 and CDR2: ENHRY and SYGVKD. Trimming removed 6 bases at V and 7 bases at J, with 13 bases between. The CDR3 reads CAIRQGERQPQHF. CDR3 in DNA: TGTGCCATCAGACAAGGGGAACGGCAGCCCCAGCATTTT.

V and J are TRBV5-1 and TRBJ2-7; D ambiguous. Deletions cut 3 bases from V and 4 bases from J, with 8 bases between. The CDR3 has 12 residues. Germline V gene sequence: CDR1 SGHRS, CDR2 YFSETQ. The CDR3, as DNA: TGCGCCAGCAGCTCTGGCGTTTACGAGCAGTACTTC. Translating gives CASSSGVYEQYF.

CDR3 nucleotide sequence: TGTGCCAGCAGTAGATACCTAGCGGGACTAACCAATGAGCAGTTCTTC. Translation: CASSRYLAGLTNEQFF. The chain has TRBV27 and TRBJ2-1, with TRBD2 identical over 9 bases. Trimming cost V 5 bases and J 6 bases; bases outside gene matches: 11. CDR1 is MNHEY and CDR2 is SMNVEV in the germline V gene (reference sequence). The CDR3 sequence is 16 residues long.

The rearrangement uses TRBV3-1 (or the pseudogene TRBV3-2) and TRBJ2-7; maybe TRBD2 (5 bases). Germline V gene sequence: CDR1 LGHDT, CDR2 YNNKEL (reference sequence). This CDR3 spans 13 amino acids. V lost 0 bases, J lost 3 bases, and 6 bases lay in between. CDR3 in DNA: TGTGCCAGCAGCCAAGACGGGAACTACGAGCAGTACTTC. Residues: CASSQDGNYEQYF.

The chain joins TRBV28 to TRBJ2-5; 14 positions agree with TRBD2. The V and J ends lost 2 bases and 4 bases, in that order; junction bases with no gene match: 9. Per the germline V gene, CDR1 is MDHEN and CDR2 is SYDVKM. The CDR3 length is 18 residues. CDR3 in DNA: TGTGCCAGCAGTTTACGCGGACTAGCGGGGGGATCTCCAGAGACCCAGTACTTC. Amino acid sequence: CASSLRGLAGGSPETQYF.

This rearrangement joins TRBV7-9 to TRBJ1-2; TRBD1 is a possible D gene (5 bases). CDR1 is SEHNR and CDR2 is FQNEAQ in the germline V gene (reference sequence). The V gene lost 1 base and the J gene lost 2 bases, with 8 bases spanning the gap. The CDR3 has 14 amino acids. CDR3 region: CASSLGTGNYGYTF. The CDR3, as DNA: TGTGCCAGCAGCTTAGGCACAGGCAACTATGGCTACACCTTC.

J is TRBJ1-4 and V is TRBV11-3; no definite D call. Germline lookup yields CDR1 SGHNT and CDR2 YENEEA. With 3 bases removed from V and 0 bases from J, the gap between germline ends came to 14 bases. The CDR3 runs 17 residues. CDR3 coding DNA: TGTGCCAGCAGCTTTATAGAGTATTCTGCAACTAATGAAAAACTGTTTTTT. This translates into CASSFIEYSATNEKLFF.

The CDR3, as DNA: TGTGCCAGCAGCGGCGGACAGGGATATAATTCACCCCTCCACTTT. This codes for CASSGGQGYNSPLHF. J is TRBJ1-6 and V is TRBV9; TRBD1 agrees at 8 bases. Trimming removed 3 bases from V and 4 bases from J; junction bases left unmatched: 3. The CDR3 spans 15 residues. Germline CDR1 is SGDLS and CDR2 is YYNGEE.

This clone was counted once. The chain links TRBV6-5 to TRBJ1-4; tentatively, D is TRBD1 (5 bases). V lost 6 bases and J 3 bases, leaving 14 bases between the germline ends. CDR3 size: 15 residues. CDR1 is MNHEY and CDR2 is SVGAGI in the germline V gene. The CDR3 bases are TGTGCCAGCAGCCTCGGGGGGGTGGCTAATGAAAAACTGTTTTTT. Translated, it gives CASSLGGVANEKLFF.

The chain is built from TRBV7-2 and TRBJ1-2; D not resolved. Per the germline V gene, CDR1 is SGHTA and CDR2 is FQGNSA. The CDR3 spans 12 residues. V was clipped by 6 bases and J by 7 bases, with 12 bases between them. As DNA, the CDR3 is TGTGCCAGCAGTCCCATCCTCCCTGGCTACACCTTC. Translating it yields CASSPILPGYTF.

The J gene is TRBJ1-1, the V gene TRBV5-5; 7 nucleotides match TRBD1. CDR3 length: 14 amino acids. Germline CDR1 SGHKS, CDR2 YYEKEE (reference sequence). Unmatched junction bases numbered 7, after V lost 4 bases and J lost 4 bases. The CDR3 is CASSTRDRGTEAFF. CDR3 DNA sequence: TGTGCCAGCAGCACCCGGGACAGAGGCACTGAAGCTTTCTTT.

The genes are TRBV24-1 and TRBJ2-2, with 7 bases that match TRBD2. Trimming took 7 bases from V and 2 from J; bases not matched to a gene: 3. Germline values: CDR1 KGHDR, CDR2 SFDVKD. The CDR3 sequence is 14 residues long. The CDR3 nucleotides read TGTGCCACCAGGCCTAGCGGCAACACCGGGGAGCTGTTTTTT. Protein: CATRPSGNTGELFF.

This clone appeared once. This chain links TRBV19 with TRBJ2-7; TRBD1 is a possible D gene (7 bases). V lost 5 bases and J lost 1, with 18 bases in between. CDR3 length equals 16 residues. Per germline, CDR1 LNHDA and CDR2 SQIVND (reference sequence). CDR3 protein: CASSSFHRGGSYEQYF. The CDR3 DNA reads TGTGCCAGTAGTTCTTTCCACAGGGGAGGATCCTACGAGCAGTACTTC. The complete variable domain, with remaining parts taken from reference TRBV19 and TRBJ2-7, reads DGGITQSPKYLFRKEGQNVTLSCEQNLNHDAMYWYRQDPGQGLRLIYYSQIVNDFQKGDIAEGYSVSREKKESFPLTVTSAQKNPTAFYLCASSSFHRGGSYEQYFGPGTRLTVT.

This clone occurred a few times. Other DNA variants within this sample encode the same CDR3. The chain combines TRBV3-1 (or the pseudogene TRBV3-2) with TRBJ1-5; 8 bases are a match to TRBD1. Germline loops: CDR1 LGHDT, CDR2 YNNKEL (reference sequence). The V segment lost 5 bases and the J segment 7 bases; nucleotides outside the gene matches: 7. This CDR3 region has 14 residues. The CDR3 region has the DNA TGTGCCAGCAGCTTCGGACAGGGTGACCAGCCCCAGCATTTT. Translation: CASSFGQGDQPQHF.

This chain uses TRBV29-1 with TRBJ2-3; 12 bases map to TRBD2. This CDR3 comprises 16 residues. With V trimmed by 5 bases and J by 4 bases, 10 bases remained unmatched. The V gene's germline CDR1 is SQVTM and CDR2 ANQGSEA. For the CDR3, the DNA is TGCAGCGTTCTACCTCGACTAGCGGGAGTGTCAGATACGCAGTATTTT. Translating it yields CSVLPRLAGVSDTQYF.

The chain carries TRBV3-1 (or the pseudogene TRBV3-2) and TRBJ2-3; D unresolved. V was cut by 4 bases and J by 6 bases, with 8 bases left in between. Germline V CDR1 and CDR2: LGHDT, YNNKEL (reference sequence). The CDR3 is made up of 12 amino acids. This CDR3 is CASSPSWDTQYF. DNA of the CDR3: TGTGCCAGCAGCCCAAGTTGGGATACGCAGTATTTT.

CDR3 in amino acids: CASSLVPGVNTEAFF. The CDR3 DNA follows: TGCGCCAGCAGCTTGGTGCCGGGCGTGAACACTGAAGCTTTCTTT. The chain carries TRBV5-1 and TRBJ1-1, with D hard to call. Germline V lookup: CDR1 SGHRS, CDR2 YFSETQ. Trimming removed 0 bases at V and 0 bases at J, with 9 bases between. This CDR3 comprises 15 residues.

In this sample, this clone turned up a few times. This sequence joins TRBV29-1 and TRBJ2-7; 7 bases match TRBD2. This CDR3 contains 15 residues. CDR1 and CDR2 (germline): SQVTM, ANQGSEA. Trimming removed 4 bases from V and 7 bases from J; junction bases left unmatched: 16. As DNA, the CDR3 is TGCAGCGTTGTTGAGGGAGGGGTCCCCCCGGGGGAGCAGTACTTC. Protein product: CSVVEGGVPPGEQYF.

This clone was recorded once. This sequence joins TRBV18 and TRBJ1-1; tentative D call: TRBD1 (5 bases). The CDR3 has 15 amino acids. Trimming removed 3 bases from V and 8 bases from J, with 19 bases in between. CDR1 and CDR2 from the germline V gene are KGHSH and LQKENI. CDR3 amino acids: CASSPNWGRGEEAFF. Written as DNA, the CDR3 is TGTGCCAGCTCACCTAACTGGGGAAGGGGCGAGGAAGCTTTCTTT.

This clone was found once. The rearrangement uses TRBV15 and TRBJ1-2; D not certain. Germline lookup yields CDR1 LNHNV and CDR2 YYDKDF (reference sequence). The V and J ends lost 0 bases and 0 bases respectively, with 11 bases between them. The CDR3 totals 16 residues. CDR3 sequence: CATSRDFAEANYGYTF. In nucleotides, the CDR3 is TGTGCCACCAGCAGAGATTTCGCAGAAGCTAACTATGGCTACACCTTC.

This clone was seen just once. The chain couples TRBV7-6 to TRBJ2-5, with D tentatively TRBD2 (6 bases). V was clipped by 5 bases and J by 5 bases, with 18 bases between them. The germline gives CDR1 SGHVS, CDR2 FNYEAQ. This CDR3 has 15 amino acids. The CDR3 sequence is CASSRGASNRETQYF. As DNA, the CDR3 is TGTGCCAGCAGCCGCGGGGCCTCAAATAGGGAGACCCAGTACTTC. Together with reference TRBV7-6 and TRBJ2-5, the CDR3 gives the full variable domain: GAGVSQSPRYKVTKRGQDVALRCDPISGHVSLYWYRQALGQGPEFLTYFNYEAQQDKSGLPNDRFSAERPEGSISTLTIQRTEQRDSAMYRCASSRGASNRETQYFGPGTRLLVL.

V and J are TRBV30 and TRBJ2-1; no firm D call. Per germline, CDR1 GTSNPN and CDR2 SVGIG (reference sequence). V shed 0 bases and J shed 4 bases, with 7 bases lying between them. The CDR3 length is 13 residues. CDR3 in DNA: TGTGCCTGGAGTGTAGGGTCTTACAATGAGCAGTTCTTC. Translating it yields CAWSVGSYNEQFF.

The DNA of the CDR3 is TGTGCCAGCAGTGTCGCCCAGGGGCGCTCTGGAAACACCATATATTTT. This sequence encodes CASSVAQGRSGNTIYF. The rearrangement uses TRBV2 and TRBJ1-3, with TRBD1 as a possible D gene (6 bases). The CDR3 length is 16 residues. V lost 4 bases and J 0 bases, leaving 13 bases between the germline ends. CDR1 is SNHLY, CDR2 FYNNEI, per germline.